These 26 T cell receptor beta chains originate from one sample sequenced in a study of post-analysis software for immune sequencing data. cDNA libraries of TCR beta carried unique molecular identifiers. TCRdb processed the PCR reads anew with MiXCR; each CDR3 protein has one entry. The sample lists about 400,000 distinct CDR3 sequences; 30% to 45% were seen once. Study findings and constraints: Several TRBV segments occurring more often in patients than controls included TRBV5-6, TRBV5-1 and TRBV20-1.

These receptors' antigens are unknown. Source material: blood. These receptor sequences come from a girl aged 5-17 years with multiple sclerosis.

This clonotype appeared a single time. The V gene is TRBV4-1, the J gene TRBJ2-7; the match to TRBD2 covers 13 bases. The CDR3 is 15 amino acids. Germline-derived CDR1 and CDR2 are MGHRA and YSYEKL. After removal of 2 bases from V and 7 bases from J, the junction contained 5 bases not matched to a gene. The CDR3 reads CASSQRTSGGNEQYF. The CDR3 DNA follows: TGCGCCAGCAGCCAAAGGACTAGCGGGGGAAATGAGCAGTACTTC.

V gene TRBV7-6 combines with J gene TRBJ2-3; perhaps D is TRBD1 or TRBD2 (5 bases each). The germline V gene has CDR1 SGHVS and CDR2 FNYEAQ. The CDR3 has 15 residues. V dropped 8 bases and J dropped 4 bases, with 19 bases sitting between them. CDR3 sequence (DNA): TGTGCCAGCCAAGGGACCCCCGGGGCCTCAGATACGCAGTATTTT. Amino acids: CASQGTPGASDTQYF.

In this sample, this clonotype turned up a few times. The V gene is TRBV27, the J gene TRBJ2-1, with D perhaps TRBD1 or TRBD2 (5 bases each). CDR1 and CDR2 from the germline V gene are MNHEY and SMNVEV (reference sequence). V gave up 4 bases and J gave up 4 bases, with 17 bases separating them. This CDR3 region has 16 residues. CDR3 residues: CASSSIRGVRYNEQFF. The CDR3 coding sequence is TGTGCCAGCAGTTCTATAAGGGGAGTAAGGTACAATGAGCAGTTCTTC.

Only a few counts were recorded for this clonotype. This chain joins TRBV9 and TRBJ2-1, with TRBD1 matching 9 bases. V lost 0 bases to trimming and J lost 9 bases; unmatched junction nucleotides: 7. The CDR3 is 15 residues long. Germline V lookup: CDR1 SGDLS, CDR2 YYNGEE. This CDR3 is CASSVAVDRGGEQFF. The DNA for the CDR3 is TGTGCCAGCAGCGTAGCTGTGGACAGGGGCGGTGAGCAGTTCTTC.

The chain couples TRBV12-3 or TRBV12-4 to TRBJ2-1; D tentatively reads TRBD1 or TRBD2 (5 bases each). This CDR3 is built from 16 residues. V was clipped by 6 bases and J by 8 bases, with 23 bases between them. The CDR3 spells CASSRDVGRIGDEQFF. In DNA form, the CDR3 reads TGTGCCAGCAGCCGAGATGTGGGACGGATAGGAGATGAGCAGTTCTTC.

In regard to this clonotype: Relative to the germline gene, one junction end is altered; a read error may explain this. The V call is TRBV7-9, the J call TRBJ1-1; no reliable D call. The length of the CDR3 is 12 residues. In germline, CDR1 is SEHNR, CDR2 FQNEAQ (reference sequence). The CDR3 nucleotides read TGTGCCGGCAGCTTACGCAAGGATGAAGCTTTCTTT. Its protein is CAGSLRKDEAFF.

A few counts support this clonotype. The gene calls are TRBV7-9 and TRBJ2-3; D may be TRBD1 or TRBD2 (5 bases each). CDR3 length: 17 amino acids. Germline V gene sequence: CDR1 SEHNR, CDR2 FQNEAQ (reference sequence). Trimming left V 4 bases short and J 2 bases short, with 19 bases between. CDR3 in amino acids: CASSWDGQKITTDTQYF. CDR3 nucleotides: TGTGCCAGCAGCTGGGACGGGCAGAAGATTACCACAGATACGCAGTATTTT.

The table lists this clonotype with a few counts. V gene TRBV27 combines with J gene TRBJ2-3; D is possibly TRBD1 or TRBD2 (5 bases each). The germline V and J ends were trimmed by 7 bases and 1 base, with 18 bases remaining between them. CDR3 length: 16 residues. Germline-derived CDR1 and CDR2 are MNHEY and SMNVEV (reference sequence). DNA of the CDR3: TGTGCCAGCAACAAAAATCGGGGCTACGGCACAGATACGCAGTATTTT. Protein product: CASNKNRGYGTDTQYF.

The gene calls are TRBV7-9 and TRBJ1-1; D unclear. There are 14 residues in the CDR3. The V end was cut by 1 base, the J end by 5 bases, with 11 bases between. Looked up from germline, CDR1 is SEHNR and CDR2 is FQNEAQ (reference sequence). CDR3 sequence (DNA): TGTGCCAGCAGCTTAGAAGTGAGCGGTACTGAAGCTTTCTTT. It translates to CASSLEVSGTEAFF.

The chain uses TRBV6-2 or TRBV6-3 and TRBJ2-1, with TRBD1 matching 10 bases. The V gene's germline CDR1 is MNHEY and CDR2 SVGEGT. This CDR3 is built from 16 residues. V lost 2 bases to trimming and J lost 13 bases; unmatched junction nucleotides: 14. This chain's CDR3 is CASSYGQGERSSVQFF. As DNA, the CDR3 is TGTGCCAGCAGTTACGGACAGGGGGAAAGGTCTTCCGTCCAGTTCTTC.

This chain uses TRBV7-6 with TRBJ2-3, with a weak D call TRBD1 (6 bases). Deletions cut 3 bases from V and 6 bases from J, with 22 bases between. Germline V gene data show CDR1 as SGHVS and CDR2 as FNYEAQ. The CDR3 totals 17 residues. CDR3 amino acids: CASSFSVGGRLLDTQYF. CDR3 DNA sequence: TGTGCCAGCAGCTTCAGCGTTGGGGGCCGCCTTCTCGATACGCAGTATTTT.

This clonotype showed up just a few times. The chain uses TRBV28 and TRBJ2-6; D not resolved. The CDR3 is made up of 15 amino acids. The V gene's germline CDR1 is MDHEN and CDR2 SYDVKM. Trimming shortened V by 6 bases and J by 0 bases, and 9 bases separated the two germline ends. In DNA form, the CDR3 reads TGTGCCAGCAGCGAGGACCTCTCTGGGGCCAACGTCCTGACTTTC. The encoded protein is CASSEDLSGANVLTF.

The chain joins TRBV20-1 to TRBJ2-7; TRBD1 matches 8 bases. V shed 0 bases and J 5 bases; nucleotides not matched to a gene: 9. Germline loops: CDR1 DFQATT, CDR2 SNEGSKA (reference sequence). This CDR3 is 15 amino acids long. CDR3 loop: CSARDAGQVFNEQYF. Written as DNA, the CDR3 is TGCAGTGCTAGAGATGCGGGACAGGTCTTCAACGAGCAGTACTTC.

This clonotype was counted a few times. The chain uses TRBV12-3 or TRBV12-4 and TRBJ1-6; 9 bases are shared with TRBD1. The CDR3 has 17 residues. The V segment lost 8 bases and the J segment 0 bases; nucleotides outside the gene matches: 8. CDR3 amino acids: CASSRMTGGSYNSPLHF. The CDR3 nucleotides read TGTGCCAGCTCCCGAATGACAGGGGGCTCCTATAATTCACCCCTCCACTTT.

CDR3 in amino acids: CASSQDFSGANVLTF. CDR3 coding DNA: TGTGCCAGCAGCCAAGACTTCTCTGGGGCCAACGTCCTGACTTTC. The chain links TRBV3-1 to TRBJ2-6; D unclear. Germline V lookup: CDR1 LGHDT, CDR2 YNNKEL (reference sequence). The CDR3 runs 15 residues. V was cut by 0 bases and J by 0 bases, with 3 bases left in between. The variable domain in full, with the rest retrieved from reference TRBV3-1 and TRBJ2-6, is DTAVSQTPKYLVTQMGNDKSIKCEQNLGHDTMYWYKQDSKKFLKIMFSYNNKELIINETVPNRFSPKSPDKAHLNLHINSLELGDSAVYFCASSQDFSGANVLTFGAGSRLTVL.

V and J are TRBV4-3 and TRBJ1-5, with no clear D. The CDR3 covers 15 residues. V lost 0 bases, J lost 4 bases, and 10 bases lay in between. Germline values: CDR1 LGHNA, CDR2 YSLEER. Here the CDR3 DNA reads TGCGCCAGCAGCCAAGATTTCGGAGGGAATCAGCCCCAGCATTTT. Protein: CASSQDFGGNQPQHF.

This clonotype came up a few times. The chain recombines TRBV7-9 with TRBJ2-5; D call uncertain. Germline lookup yields CDR1 SEHNR and CDR2 FQNEAQ (reference sequence). Deletions cut 3 bases from V and 0 bases from J, with 11 bases between. The CDR3 totals 15 residues. The CDR3 region has the DNA TGTGCCAGCAGCTTTGAAGGACCGTACCAAGAGACCCAGTACTTC. It encodes CASSFEGPYQETQYF.

The chain uses TRBV12-3 or TRBV12-4 and TRBJ2-7; TRBD2 might be the D (6 bases). The CDR3 runs to 13 residues. Trimming left V 3 bases short and J 6 bases short, with 12 bases between. The DNA for the CDR3 is TGTGCCAGCAGTTTTTGGGGGGTGAGCGAGCAGTACTTC. Its protein product is CASSFWGVSEQYF.

This clonotype was picked up a small number of times. The chain carries TRBV28 and TRBJ2-7, with 7 bases that match TRBD1. The CDR3 is made up of 14 amino acids. Trimming cost V 6 bases and J 2 bases; bases outside gene matches: 7. Germline V gene sequence: CDR1 MDHEN, CDR2 SYDVKM. Written as DNA, the CDR3 is TGTGCCAGCAGACTGACAGGGCCTACCTACGAGCAGTACTTC. Amino acids: CASRLTGPTYEQYF.

Note on this clonotype: At one end the junction does not follow the germline gene, possibly because of a read error. DNA for the CDR3: TGTGCCAGCAGTTTAGGCCTCTCTCCCGAGCCGTTCTTC. It specifies CASSLGLSPEPFF. V is TRBV12-3 or TRBV12-4 and J is TRBJ2-1; D ambiguous. This CDR3 is 13 amino acids long.

The chain's CDR3 is CSVEIRTAMNTGELFF. Written as DNA, the CDR3 is TGCAGCGTTGAAATCCGGACAGCTATGAACACCGGGGAGCTGTTTTTT. The chain links TRBV29-1 to TRBJ2-2, with TRBD1 as a possible D gene (6 bases). This CDR3 is built from 16 residues. The germline gives CDR1 SQVTM, CDR2 ANQGSEA. V lost 2 bases, J lost 1 base, and 14 bases lay in between.

Written as DNA, the CDR3 is TGTGCCAGCAGCTTACCAGACAGGCTTACCTATGGCTACACCTTC. Translated: CASSLPDRLTYGYTF. This chain links TRBV7-9 with TRBJ1-2; a possible D gene is TRBD1 (6 bases). The length of the CDR3 is 15 residues. Deletions cut 2 bases from V and 4 bases from J, with 14 bases between. Per germline, CDR1 SEHNR and CDR2 FQNEAQ (reference sequence).

This clonotype has more than one count but fewer than ten. V usage is TRBV7-8 and J usage is TRBJ1-5, with no clear D. CDR3 length: 16 residues. Germline V CDR1 and CDR2: SGHVS, FQNEAQ. V lost 5 bases, J lost 6 bases, and 20 bases lay in between. The CDR3 protein is CASSPLRLAKGQPQHF. The CDR3 coding sequence is TGTGCCAGCAGCCCCCTCCGGCTGGCGAAAGGTCAGCCCCAGCATTTT. The variable domain in full, with the rest retrieved from reference TRBV7-8 and TRBJ1-5, is GAGVSQSPRYKVAKRGQDVALRCDPISGHVSLFWYQQALGQGPEFLTYFQNEAQLDKSGLPSDRFFAERPEGSVSTLKIQRTQQEDSAVYLCASSPLRLAKGQPQHFGDGTRLSIL.

In its sample, this clonotype was seen a few times. The chain uses TRBV12-3 or TRBV12-4 and TRBJ2-7; D possibly matches TRBD1 or TRBD2 (6 bases each). The V and J ends lost 7 bases and 3 bases respectively, with 16 bases between them. The CDR3 totals 14 residues. CDR3 in amino acids: CASTSDGGLYEQYF. The CDR3 DNA reads as TGTGCCAGCACCTCGGACGGGGGCCTCTACGAGCAGTACTTC.

V is TRBV5-1 and J is TRBJ1-2, with D possibly being TRBD1 (6 bases). From germline, CDR1 is SGHRS and CDR2 YFSETQ. The V and J ends lost 4 bases and 5 bases respectively, with 27 bases between them. The CDR3 sequence is 18 residues long. In nucleotides, the CDR3 is TGCGCCAGCAGCCAGACCGAGGGACAACTAGTTTGGGGATATGGCTACACCTTC. Translating gives CASSQTEGQLVWGYGYTF.

This rearrangement joins TRBV7-2 to TRBJ2-5, with a possible D match to TRBD1 (6 bases). V was clipped by 5 bases and J by 4 bases, with 17 bases between them. The V gene's germline CDR1 is SGHTA and CDR2 FQGNSA. The CDR3 runs to 15 residues. The CDR3 loop is CASSLDGGRGETQYF. CDR3 coding DNA: TGTGCCAGCAGCCTCGATGGGGGCCGCGGAGAGACCCAGTACTTC.